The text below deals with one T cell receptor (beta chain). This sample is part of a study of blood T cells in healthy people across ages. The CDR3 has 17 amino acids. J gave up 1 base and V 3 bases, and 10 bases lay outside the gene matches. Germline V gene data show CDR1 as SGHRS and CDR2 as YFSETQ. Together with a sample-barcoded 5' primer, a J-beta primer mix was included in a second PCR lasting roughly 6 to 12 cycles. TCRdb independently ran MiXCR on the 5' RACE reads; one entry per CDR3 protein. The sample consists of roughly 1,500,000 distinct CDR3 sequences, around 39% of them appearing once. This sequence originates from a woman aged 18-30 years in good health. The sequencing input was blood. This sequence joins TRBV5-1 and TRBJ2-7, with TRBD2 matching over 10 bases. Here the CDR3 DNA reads TGCGCCAGCAGCTCCTCTAGCGGGGGCCGGAGTTCCTACGAGCAGTACTTC. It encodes CASSSSSGGRSSYEQYF.